The TCR beta chain under discussion was sequenced for a study of technical replicates of blood from a handful of donors (dated by TCRdb to 2017 to 2019). Comment on this clone: Its antigen specificity is not known. Base qualities are not at hand, and no much larger clone is one base apart.

Receptors were amplified or captured by the immunoSEQ multiplex PCR assay. Here the immuneACCESS table is served through TCRdb, limited to in-frame sequences with V and J called. Missing clones are a known gap in these copies; in checked studies unresolved V genes cover under half, and the rest lacks a known reason. The sample table contains 50,000 to 70,000 clones; only one count was recorded for about 95% of them. Of the sample, over 2.5% falls within the top ten clones. The CDR3 runs 12 residues from the cysteine to the phenylalanine. The CDR3 DNA has 36 bases and is translated from base 1. The germline V gene supplies CDR1 SQVTM and CDR2 ANQGSEA.

This sequence uses TRBV29-1 and TRBJ1-2; a tentative D match to TRBD1 spans 5 bases. Sequencing was performed on PBMCs. The clonotype was recovered from a human donor in good health. Some clones in this sample may be carry-over from other donors' samples. The CDR3 loop reads CTVAGGGYGYTF. The DNA sequence reads TGCACCGTGGCGGGGGGTGGCTATGGCTACACCTTC. The full variable domain, with segments outside the CDR3 supplied by the reference TRBV29-1 and TRBJ1-2 proteins, appears as SAVISQKPSRDICQRGTSLTIQCQVDSQVTMMFWYRQQPGQSLTLIATANQGSEATYESGFVIDKFPISRPNLTFSTLTVSNMSPEDSSIYLCTVAGGGYGYTFGSGTRLTVV.